A single sample gave rise to the 16 T cell receptor beta chains below, sequenced in a study of technical replicates of blood from several donors (dated by TCRdb to the late 2010s). The library came from the immunoSEQ multiplex PCR assay. TCRdb's version of the immuneACCESS table is confined to in-frame rearrangements and falls short of the full clone set. An unresolved V gene accounts for under half of the shortfall where checked; the remainder is of unknown origin. This sample is represented by about 80,000 clones; approximately 97% of them were singletons. Of the sample, approximately 0.18% is held by the ten largest clones. Sequencing was carried out using T cells isolated from PBMCs. The source of these receptors is a human donor in good health.

The genes are TRBV6-1 and TRBJ2-4, with 8 bases fitting TRBD2. Germline CDR1 reads MNHNS; CDR2 reads SASEGT. V lost 7 bases to trimming and J lost 5 bases; unmatched junction nucleotides: 7. This CDR3 has 14 amino acids. The CDR3 DNA sequence: TGTGCCAGCACGGGGGGGATCCAGGAAAACATTCAGTACTTC. This gives the protein CASTGGIQENIQYF.

This chain links TRBV30 with TRBJ2-7; no clear D. The V gene's germline CDR1 is GTSNPN and CDR2 SVGIG (reference sequence). CDR3 size: 11 residues. Trimming stripped 2 bases from V and 4 bases from J, with 6 bases between. CDR3 nucleotide sequence: TGTGCCTGGAGTACCGGGTACGAGCAGTACTTC. It translates to CAWSTGYEQYF.

The rearrangement uses TRBV5-1 and TRBJ2-7; 7 bases are a match to TRBD2. Germline lookup yields CDR1 SGHRS and CDR2 YFSETQ. The CDR3 contains 15 residues. Trimming took 7 bases from V and 1 from J; bases not matched to a gene: 11. DNA of the CDR3: TGCGCCAGCGCGGCGGGGATCGGGGGGTCCTACGAGCAGTACTTC. Its protein is CASAAGIGGSYEQYF.

This chain links TRBV4-1 with TRBJ2-3, with 11 nucleotides matching TRBD2. V shed 4 bases and J 6 bases; nucleotides not matched to a gene: 6. Germline V gives CDR1 MGHRA, CDR2 YSYEKL. The CDR3 totals 15 residues. Here the CDR3 DNA reads TGCGCCAGCAGCCCACTAGCGGGAGTCTATGATACGCAGTATTTT. It is translated as CASSPLAGVYDTQYF.

The V gene is TRBV7-9, the J gene TRBJ2-5, with 9 nucleotides matching TRBD1. This CDR3 is built from 16 residues. Trimming took 5 bases from V and 2 from J; bases not matched to a gene: 9. CDR1 SEHNR and CDR2 FQNEAQ come from the germline V gene (reference sequence). CDR3 DNA: TGTGCCAGCAGCCTCCCCCGGGGACAGGGTCAAGAGACCCAGTACTTC. Translation: CASSLPRGQGQETQYF.

The chain carries TRBV6-1 and TRBJ1-5, with 8 bases identical to TRBD1. After removal of 6 bases from V and 5 bases from J, the junction contained 6 bases not matched to a gene. This CDR3 spans 14 amino acids. Germline V gives CDR1 MNHNS, CDR2 SASEGT. CDR3 DNA sequence: TGTGCCAGCAGACAGGGGGTCTTGGATCAGCCCCAGCATTTT. The encoded protein is CASRQGVLDQPQHF.

This clone was recorded only once. The chain uses TRBV11-3 and TRBJ1-1; D possibly corresponds to TRBD1 (5 bases). This CDR3 contains 15 residues. CDR1 and CDR2 (germline): SGHNT, YENEEA. Deletions cut 3 bases from V and 4 bases from J, with 15 bases between. The CDR3 coding sequence is TGTGCCAGCAGCTTGGGGGGGGGATATGGCACTGAAGCTTTCTTT. Amino acids: CASSLGGGYGTEAFF.

This sequence joins TRBV27 and TRBJ1-3; no clear D. This CDR3 is built from 14 residues. Trimming cost V 4 bases and J 9 bases, with 16 bases left between them. Germline V gene sequence: CDR1 MNHEY, CDR2 SMNVEV (reference sequence). This CDR3 reads CASSSWPPRSTIYF. The CDR3 DNA reads TGTGCCAGCAGTTCCTGGCCCCCCCGGAGCACCATATATTTT.

The count of this clone is one. CDR3 in amino acids: CASSQKPGTGITEAFF. CDR3 nucleotide sequence: TGTGCCAGCAGCCAAAAGCCCGGGACAGGGATTACTGAAGCTTTCTTT. The chain recombines TRBV5-6 with TRBJ1-1; 9 bases agree with TRBD1. The CDR3 contains 16 residues. After removal of 4 bases from V and 5 bases from J, the junction contained 12 bases not matched to a gene. Germline CDR1 reads SGHDT; CDR2 reads YYEEEE.

V is TRBV5-1 and J is TRBJ2-1, with TRBD1 as a possible D gene (6 bases). Per the germline V gene, CDR1 is SGHRS and CDR2 is YFSETQ. The germline V and J ends were trimmed by 2 bases and 9 bases, with 12 bases remaining between them. The CDR3 is 13 residues long. This chain's CDR3 is CASSFWGQGEQFF. The CDR3 bases are TGCGCCAGCAGCTTTTGGGGGCAGGGTGAGCAGTTCTTC.

The V call is TRBV4-1, the J call TRBJ2-5, with D perhaps TRBD1 (6 bases). Germline V CDR1 and CDR2: MGHRA, YSYEKL. This CDR3 has 15 residues. The V end lost 2 bases, the J end lost 5 bases, and 15 bases lay between the germline ends. The CDR3 is CASSQLGRQGETQYF. DNA of the CDR3: TGCGCCAGCAGCCAACTGGGTCGGCAGGGGGAGACCCAGTACTTC.

This chain joins TRBV30 and TRBJ1-4; no clear D gene. The germline V and J ends were trimmed by 7 bases and 13 bases, with 19 bases remaining between them. Per germline, CDR1 GTSNPN and CDR2 SVGIG (reference sequence). This CDR3 is built from 12 residues. The CDR3 sequence: CAYRTEPRLLFF. The DNA for the CDR3 is TGTGCCTATAGGACTGAACCCCGACTACTGTTTTTT.

The rearrangement joins TRBV7-9 to TRBJ1-1, with D possibly being TRBD1 (5 bases). Germline CDR1 is SEHNR and CDR2 is FQNEAQ (reference sequence). Trimming shortened V by 2 bases and J by 1 base, and 8 bases separated the two germline ends. The CDR3 is 14 amino acids. The CDR3 protein is CASSLRQTNTEAFF. CDR3 DNA: TGTGCCAGCAGCTTAAGACAGACGAACACTGAAGCTTTCTTT.

The chain recombines TRBV6-6 with TRBJ2-5; 7 bases fit TRBD2. The CDR3 loop spans 14 amino acids. Germline CDR1 reads MNHNY; CDR2 reads SVGAGI (reference sequence). Losses at the gene ends were 0 bases for V and 5 bases for J; bases not matched to a gene: 3. CDR3 amino acids: CASSYSNGGETQYF. CDR3 nucleotides: TGTGCCAGCAGTTACTCGAACGGGGGGGAGACCCAGTACTTC.

The chain recombines TRBV30 with TRBJ1-2, with TRBD1 identical over 8 bases. Trimming cost V 0 bases and J 4 bases; bases outside gene matches: 4. Germline V gene sequence: CDR1 GTSNPN, CDR2 SVGIG (reference sequence). This CDR3 comprises 14 residues. The chain's CDR3 is CAWSVGQGGYGYTF. The CDR3 DNA follows: TGTGCCTGGAGTGTCGGACAGGGAGGCTATGGCTACACCTTC.

This sequence joins TRBV30 and TRBJ2-7; 9 nucleotides align to TRBD1. The CDR3 is 15 amino acids. Looked up from germline, CDR1 is GTSNPN and CDR2 is SVGIG (reference sequence). The trim removed 8 bases at V and 7 bases at J, leaving 18 bases unmatched. The CDR3 protein is CARRGPDRGQEEQYF. CDR3 DNA: TGTGCCCGCAGAGGGCCGGACAGGGGCCAAGAAGAGCAGTACTTC.